The 32 T cell receptor beta chains given below trace back to one sample, sequenced in a study of T-cell memory formation after mild COVID-19. TCRdb re-called the 5' RACE reads with MiXCR, one entry per CDR3 protein. The sample consists of 250,000 or so distinct CDR3 sequences, roughly 17% of them appearing once. The sequenced sample consisted of PBMCs or a T cell subset sorted from them (not recorded which). Every receptor here comes from a man aged 18-30 years who had mild COVID-19 (a few samples of this study predate the infection). Cell type and time point are not known.

The chain carries TRBV14 and TRBJ2-1; 9 nucleotides match TRBD2. The ends lost 4 bases at V and 10 bases at J; junction bases unmatched: 14. In germline, CDR1 is SGHDN, CDR2 FVKESK. This CDR3 spans 16 amino acids. This CDR3 reads CASSRLSSGGPLEQFF. CDR3 nucleotide sequence: TGTGCCAGCAGCCGGTTGTCGAGCGGGGGGCCGCTGGAGCAGTTCTTC.

The rearrangement joins TRBV11-2 to TRBJ2-1, with D maybe TRBD2 (5 bases). Trimming removed 3 bases from V and 4 bases from J, with 13 bases in between. The CDR3 totals 15 residues. Germline V CDR1 and CDR2: SGHAT, FQNNGV. CDR3 sequence (DNA): TGTGCCAGCAGCTTGGGAGCTTCGGAATACAATGAGCAGTTCTTC. Its protein product is CASSLGASEYNEQFF.

V usage is TRBV2 and J usage is TRBJ1-6; no clear D gene. The CDR3 length is 14 residues. V was shortened by 1 base and J by 6 bases, with 7 bases between the two germline ends. Germline CDR1 reads SNHLY; CDR2 reads FYNNEI. The CDR3 nucleotides read TGTGCCAGCAGTGAAGGGGTAGGTAATTCACCCCTCCACTTT. Its translation: CASSEGVGNSPLHF.

This clonotype was seen at least ten times. This chain connects TRBV20-1 to TRBJ2-5, with 13 positions matching TRBD2. CDR1 is DFQATT and CDR2 is SNEGSKA in the germline V gene (reference sequence). With 4 bases clipped from V and 2 bases from J, the junction kept 4 bases outside the gene matches. The CDR3 runs to 15 residues. The CDR3 sequence is CSAIPTSGGQETQYF. The CDR3 coding sequence is TGCAGTGCTATTCCGACTAGCGGGGGGCAAGAGACCCAGTACTTC.

This chain connects TRBV7-6 to TRBJ2-6; no reliable D call. Germline CDR1 is SGHVS and CDR2 is FNYEAQ. The ends were cut back, 4 bases at V and 0 bases at J, with 10 bases in the middle. This CDR3 is 16 amino acids long. This chain's CDR3 is CASSSPWSSGANVLTF. CDR3 nucleotide sequence: TGTGCCAGCAGCTCCCCGTGGAGCTCTGGGGCCAACGTCCTGACTTTC.

The V and J genes are TRBV5-1 and TRBJ1-1; a possible D gene is TRBD1 (6 bases). The CDR3 sequence is 13 residues long. Trimming took 4 bases from V and 4 from J, leaving 11 bases between them. Germline CDR1 is SGHRS and CDR2 is YFSETQ. CDR3 in DNA: TGCGCCAGCAGCAGGGGGGAGGGCACTGAAGCTTTCTTT. Its protein is CASSRGEGTEAFF.

This clonotype was observed a few times. The rearrangement uses TRBV4-1 and TRBJ2-5; D remains ambiguous. V was trimmed by 3 bases and J by 4 bases, leaving 12 bases between them. This CDR3 is 14 amino acids long. Germline lookup yields CDR1 MGHRA and CDR2 YSYEKL. This chain's CDR3 is CASSQSTPGETQYF. DNA for the CDR3: TGCGCCAGCAGCCAGAGCACCCCAGGAGAGACCCAGTACTTC.

This chain connects TRBV15 to TRBJ2-1, with TRBD2 matching 13 bases. The junction had 11 bases not matched to a gene; V was cut back by 0 bases and J by 9 bases. The CDR3 consists of 18 residues. Looked up from germline, CDR1 is LNHNV and CDR2 is YYDKDF (reference sequence). The chain's CDR3 is CATSRDTSGGAGSSEQFF. The DNA of the CDR3 is TGTGCCACCAGCAGAGATACTAGCGGGGGGGCGGGATCTAGTGAGCAGTTCTTC.

This clonotype was counted ten times or more. For the CDR3, the DNA is TGTGCCAGCAGTTTATCGGGGAACATTCAGTACTTC. This sequence encodes CASSLSGNIQYF. V gene TRBV27 combines with J gene TRBJ2-4, with D unresolved. V dropped 0 bases and J dropped 7 bases, with 4 bases sitting between them. Germline values: CDR1 MNHEY, CDR2 SMNVEV (reference sequence). The CDR3 consists of 12 residues.

The J gene is TRBJ1-6, the V gene TRBV5-1; 7 nucleotides match TRBD1. The J segment lost 7 bases and the V segment lost 6 bases, leaving 10 bases of the junction unmatched. Germline assignment: CDR1 SGHRS and CDR2 YFSETQ. The CDR3 loop spans 15 amino acids. The CDR3 DNA follows: TGCGCCAGCAACCCCACCGGGACAGACAATTCACCCCTCCACTTT. Translation gives CASNPTGTDNSPLHF.

This sequence joins TRBV9 and TRBJ2-1, with TRBD2 matching over 7 bases. Germline-derived CDR1 and CDR2 are SGDLS and YYNGEE. The CDR3 sequence is 13 residues long. J gave up 10 bases and V 1 base, and 5 bases lay outside the gene matches. The DNA for the CDR3 is TGTGCCAGCAGCGTACAGCGGGGAGAAGAGCAGTTCTTC. Its translation is CASSVQRGEEQFF.

This clonotype showed up many times. The genes are TRBV7-6 and TRBJ2-7, with TRBD1 matching over 7 bases. V lost 1 base to trimming and J lost 4 bases; unmatched junction nucleotides: 7. The CDR3 has 15 residues. Germline V lookup: CDR1 SGHVS, CDR2 FNYEAQ. The DNA for the CDR3 is TGTGCCAGCAGCTTAGAGCAGGGGGTGAGGTACGAGCAGTACTTC. This translates into CASSLEQGVRYEQYF.

The chain recombines TRBV5-6 with TRBJ1-2; D ambiguous. Per the germline V gene, CDR1 is SGHDT and CDR2 is YYEEEE. The CDR3 is 12 residues long. V lost 1 base and J lost 6, with 7 bases in between. In DNA form, the CDR3 reads TGTGCCAGCAGCTTGAACCGGAATGGCTACACCTTC. It yields the protein CASSLNRNGYTF.

The V and J genes are TRBV29-1 and TRBJ1-1, with D hard to call. Germline V gives CDR1 SQVTM, CDR2 ANQGSEA. The germline V and J ends were trimmed by 3 bases and 8 bases, with 10 bases remaining between them. This CDR3 is 11 amino acids long. The CDR3 DNA follows: TGCAGCGTTGATGAGAGTCCCGAAGCTTTCTTT. Translation: CSVDESPEAFF.

Only a few counts were recorded for this clonotype. V usage is TRBV4-1 and J usage is TRBJ2-7; D perhaps matches TRBD1 (6 bases). This CDR3 region has 16 residues. Looked up from germline, CDR1 is MGHRA and CDR2 is YSYEKL. The V end lost 1 base, the J end lost 2 bases, and 15 bases lay between the germline ends. CDR3 in DNA: TGCGCCAGCAGCCAAGTCGCCCAGGGGACCCCCTACGAGCAGTACGTC. Translating gives CASSQVAQGTPYEQYV.

This clonotype turned up a few times. The chain links TRBV5-1 to TRBJ2-7, with TRBD1 matching 11 bases. J was trimmed by 5 bases and V by 3 bases; bases with no gene match: 4. CDR1 is SGHRS and CDR2 is YFSETQ in the germline V gene. CDR3 length equals 14 residues. The CDR3 region is CASSSGQGADEQYV. The CDR3, as DNA: TGCGCCAGCAGCTCCGGACAGGGGGCAGACGAGCAGTACGTC.

The rearrangement links TRBV20-1 to TRBJ2-3; 14 nucleotides agree with TRBD2. Germline loops: CDR1 DFQATT, CDR2 SNEGSKA (reference sequence). The length of the CDR3 is 16 residues. J gave up 2 bases and V 5 bases, and 6 bases lay outside the gene matches. DNA of the CDR3: TGCAGTGCTCCCGGGACTAGCGGGGGTGCCACAGATACGCAGTATTTT. Protein product: CSAPGTSGGATDTQYF.

CDR3: CASSPEAGIQETQYF. CDR3 sequence (DNA): TGCGCCAGCAGTCCCGAAGCGGGGATCCAAGAGACCCAGTACTTC. This chain joins TRBV5-1 and TRBJ2-5; TRBD2 agrees at 7 bases. With 5 bases clipped from V and 1 base from J, the junction kept 8 bases outside the gene matches. The germline V gene encodes CDR1 SGHRS and CDR2 YFSETQ. The CDR3 loop spans 15 amino acids.

This clonotype was detected ten times or more. The J gene is TRBJ2-7, the V gene TRBV6-2 or TRBV6-3; 7 nucleotides agree with TRBD1. This CDR3 comprises 15 residues. CDR1 and CDR2 (germline): MNHEY, SVGEGT. V lost 2 bases and J lost 0; bases outside the gene matches: 4. The DNA of the CDR3 is TGTGCCAGCAGTTACCAGGGGGAGAGCTCCTACGAGCAGTACTTC. Translated: CASSYQGESSYEQYF.

The rearrangement links TRBV12-3 or TRBV12-4 to TRBJ2-5, with TRBD2 as a possible D gene (5 bases). The V and J ends lost 4 bases and 6 bases respectively, with 15 bases between them. The CDR3 has 14 residues. CDR3 amino acids: CASSYGDPTQTQYF. The CDR3, as DNA: TGTGCCAGCAGTTACGGGGATCCGACACAGACCCAGTACTTC.

J is TRBJ1-1 and V is TRBV12-3 or TRBV12-4; 10 bases align to TRBD1. The CDR3 consists of 14 residues. With 7 bases clipped from V and 5 bases from J, the junction kept 7 bases outside the gene matches. In nucleotides, the CDR3 is TGTGCCAGCAATCCGGACAGGGGGGGAACTGAAGCTTTCTTT. Its protein product is CASNPDRGGTEAFF.

V usage is TRBV12-3 or TRBV12-4 and J usage is TRBJ1-1, with TRBD1 matching over 7 bases. This CDR3 has 13 amino acids. Trimming took 6 bases from V and 4 from J; bases not matched to a gene: 5. CDR3 sequence: CASRPQGGTEAFF. The CDR3 DNA follows: TGTGCCAGCAGACCCCAGGGGGGCACTGAAGCTTTCTTT.

This clonotype has more than one count but fewer than ten. The chain uses TRBV10-3 and TRBJ2-7, with D possibly being TRBD1 or TRBD2 (5 bases each). Germline V CDR1 and CDR2: ENHRY, SYGVKD. The germline V and J ends were trimmed by 0 bases and 0 bases, with 6 bases remaining between them. The CDR3 length is 14 residues. CDR3 sequence: CAISESGDSYEQYF. In nucleotides, the CDR3 is TGTGCCATCAGTGAGTCGGGGGACTCCTACGAGCAGTACTTC.

This rearrangement joins TRBV5-1 to TRBJ2-1, with D possibly matching TRBD1 (6 bases). V lost 0 bases and J 7 bases, leaving 17 bases between the germline ends. The germline gives CDR1 SGHRS, CDR2 YFSETQ. The CDR3 runs 16 residues. DNA for the CDR3: TGCGCCAGCAGCTTGGCCATAGGATCAGGGGTGAATGAGCAGTTCTTC. Translating it yields CASSLAIGSGVNEQFF.

This clonotype turned up a few times. The CDR3 DNA is TGTGCCAGCAGATTAATAACTGCGAACACTGAAGCTTTCTTT. It specifies CASRLITANTEAFF. This rearrangement joins TRBV6-2 or TRBV6-3 to TRBJ1-1; D remains unclear. This CDR3 region has 14 residues. Trimming took off 6 bases at V and 1 base at J, with 12 bases between the two ends. The V gene's germline CDR1 is MNHEY and CDR2 SVGEGT.

This clonotype was observed a few times. The rearrangement links TRBV3-1 to TRBJ2-5, with unresolved D. This CDR3 region has 17 residues. The ends were cut back, 2 bases at V and 5 bases at J, with 21 bases in the middle. From germline, CDR1 is LGHDT and CDR2 YNNKEL (reference sequence). Here the CDR3 DNA reads TGTGCCAGCAGCCAATGGACGTCCGCGGTGTCTCGGGAGACCCAGTACTTC. Translating it yields CASSQWTSAVSRETQYF.

The chain is built from TRBV7-2 and TRBJ2-3, with 8 bases that match TRBD2. This CDR3 is 16 amino acids long. The junction had 12 bases not matched to a gene; V was cut back by 7 bases and J by 3 bases. The germline gives CDR1 SGHTA, CDR2 FQGNSA. The CDR3 DNA reads TGTGCCAGCATCCGTTTTCGGGGGGGCGGGACAGATACGCAGTATTTT. This codes for CASIRFRGGGTDTQYF.

This clonotype turned up a few times. The genes are TRBV6-5 and TRBJ2-3; possible D gene TRBD2, 5 bases. Trimming cost V 6 bases and J 8 bases, with 18 bases left between them. The CDR3 has 14 residues. Germline V lookup: CDR1 MNHEY, CDR2 SVGAGI. The CDR3 coding sequence is TGTGCCAGCAGCACCCCCCGCACCGGAGGTACGCAGTATTTT. Protein: CASSTPRTGGTQYF.

This clonotype occurred a few times. This chain's CDR3 is CASSYVAEKETQYF. CDR3 in DNA: TGTGCCAGCAGTTACGTCGCGGAAAAAGAGACCCAGTACTTC. This chain connects TRBV6-5 to TRBJ2-5; D call uncertain. CDR1 is MNHEY, CDR2 SVGAGI, per germline. Trimming removed 2 bases from V and 3 bases from J, with 10 bases in between. The CDR3 extends over 14 amino acids.

The chain employs TRBV6-2 or TRBV6-3 and TRBJ2-5, with 7 bases fitting TRBD2. Germline V gene data show CDR1 as MNHEY and CDR2 as SVGEGT. Unmatched junction bases numbered 4, after V lost 7 bases and J lost 5 bases. The CDR3 runs to 12 residues. This CDR3 reads CASTRDYETQYF. Here the CDR3 DNA reads TGTGCCAGCACCCGGGACTATGAGACCCAGTACTTC.

Comment on this clonotype: The junction shows a germline mismatch at one end, possibly a read error. The chain combines TRBV7-7 with TRBJ2-5; D is perhaps TRBD2 (6 bases). CDR1 and CDR2 from the germline V gene are SSHAT and FNYEAQ (reference sequence). The CDR3 consists of 14 residues. CDR3 protein: CASSLAAESGTQYF. In nucleotides, the CDR3 is TGTGCTAGCAGCTTAGCGGCGGAGTCCGGAACCCAGTACTTC. Looking up the rest from reference TRBV7-7 and TRBJ2-5 gives the full variable domain: GAGVSQSPRYKVTKRGQDVTLRCDPISSHATLYWYQQALGQGPEFLTYFNYEAQPDKSGLPSDRFSAERPEGSISTLTIQRTEQRDSAMYRCASSLAAESGTQYFGPGTRLLVL.

J is TRBJ1-2 and V is TRBV24-1; 7 nucleotides match TRBD1. The CDR3 spans 17 residues. CDR1 KGHDR and CDR2 SFDVKD come from the germline V gene. J gave up 0 bases and V 3 bases, and 9 bases lay outside the gene matches. CDR3 sequence: CATSDPPGTAPNYGYTF. The DNA for the CDR3 is TGTGCCACCAGTGATCCCCCGGGGACAGCACCTAACTATGGCTACACCTTC.